The 5 T cell receptor beta chains below were found in one sample sequenced in a study of human T cells and chemical hapten exposure. One entry per CDR3 protein, called by TCRdb with MiXCR from the RACE reads. The sample has approximately 90,000 distinct CDR3 sequences, roughly 11% seen once. Sample time point: patch test 2, 6 weeks after DPC sensitization. Treatment indicated: therapeutic diphenylcyclopropenone sensitization with weekly scalp DPC. The sequencing used whole blood, collected in connection with sensitization to the hapten diphenylcyclopropenone (DPC). Receptors originate from a man aged 35 to 55 with alopecia areata. Some clones in this sample may be carry-over from other donors' samples.

This clonotype was seen repeatedly, ten times or more. The genes are TRBV7-8 and TRBJ2-7; 11 bases are shared with TRBD2. Germline CDR1 and CDR2: SGHVS and FQNEAQ. V was clipped by 5 bases and J by 5 bases; unmatched bases: 8. The CDR3 is made up of 15 amino acids. This CDR3 reads CASSRLAGGSDEQYV. The DNA of the CDR3 is TGTGCCAGCAGCCGGCTAGCGGGAGGATCAGACGAGCAGTACGTC.

CDR3 coding DNA: TGTGCCAGCAGCTTAGCGCGGCAGCAAGACACTGAAGCTTTCTTT. This encodes CASSLARQQDTEAFF. The V and J genes are TRBV7-2 and TRBJ1-1; D is undetermined. The CDR3 covers 15 residues. Germline V gene lookup returns CDR1 SGHTA and CDR2 FQGNSA. V shed 0 bases and J shed 3 bases, with 11 bases lying between them.

This clonotype came up a few times. The genes are TRBV6-2 or TRBV6-3 and TRBJ2-7; 12 positions agree with TRBD2. The germline V gene has CDR1 MNHEY and CDR2 SVGEGT. Germline trimming cut 6 bases from V and 0 bases from J; bases unmatched to any gene: 3. CDR3 length: 15 residues. This chain's CDR3 is CASRRLAGVSYEQYF. CDR3 bases: TGTGCCAGCAGAAGACTAGCGGGAGTCTCCTACGAGCAGTACTTC.

This clonotype was seen repeatedly, ten times or more. The chain is built from TRBV29-1 and TRBJ2-7, with TRBD1 as a possible D gene (5 bases). CDR1 is SQVTM, CDR2 ANQGSEA, per germline. Trimming removed 4 bases from V and 5 bases from J, with 12 bases in between. CDR3 length: 12 amino acids. CDR3 sequence reads: CSVVTLRDEQYF. CDR3 in DNA: TGCAGCGTTGTGACTCTCAGGGACGAGCAGTACTTC.

In its sample, this clonotype was seen a few times. This chain connects TRBV3-1 to TRBJ1-2; a weak D match, TRBD1 (5 bases). The CDR3 contains 15 residues. V dropped 4 bases and J dropped 3 bases, with 15 bases sitting between them. Germline assignment: CDR1 LGHDT and CDR2 YNNKEL (reference sequence). The DNA for the CDR3 is TGTGCCAGCAGCCCGGGACTCCGATTGGACTATGGCTACACCTTC. Protein product: CASSPGLRLDYGYTF.